The rows below give T cell receptor beta chains drawn from one sample of a study of pediatric ulcerative colitis. Repertoires were generated with immunoSEQ multiplex PCR, while TCRdb's copy carries only in-frame clones and drops some. The data contain under 20,000 clones, 65% to 75% of them singletons. Sequencing was done on a sample of gut tissue. The source is a girl between 5 and 17 years old with moderate ulcerative colitis. The CDR3 runs from the conserved cysteine through the conserved F or W. D genes are given only for firm matches.

v_call: TRBV19
j_call: TRBJ2-6
d_call: .
cdr3_length: 14
cdr3_aa: CASKWSAGANVLTF

v_call: TRBV9
j_call: TRBJ1-2
d_call: .
cdr3_length: 15
cdr3_aa: CASSVGASSNYGYTF

v_call: TRBV5-5
j_call: TRBJ2-7
d_call: .
cdr3_length: 14
cdr3_aa: CASSLAGKRYEQYF

v_call: TRBV6-5
j_call: TRBJ1-2
d_call: TRBD1
cdr3_length: 16
cdr3_aa: CASSSQDRRGGRGYTF

v_call: TRBV9
j_call: TRBJ2-5
d_call: TRBD2
cdr3_length: 16
cdr3_aa: CASSLTSGRRQETQYF

v_call: TRBV5-6
j_call: TRBJ2-1
d_call: .
cdr3_length: 16
cdr3_aa: CASSWTTARSYNEQFF

v_call: TRBV28
j_call: TRBJ1-5
d_call: .
cdr3_length: 15
cdr3_aa: CASSLGTTSNQPQHF

v_call: TRBV7-6
j_call: TRBJ2-1
d_call: TRBD2
cdr3_length: 15
cdr3_aa: CASSSRLAENNEQFF

v_call: TRBV7-9
j_call: TRBJ2-3
d_call: .
cdr3_length: 17
cdr3_aa: CASSLAQGRPSTDTQYF

v_call: TRBV5-6
j_call: TRBJ1-3
d_call: .
cdr3_length: 15
cdr3_aa: CASSTTVHSGNTIYF

v_call: TRBV5-1
j_call: TRBJ2-5
d_call: TRBD2
cdr3_length: 17
cdr3_aa: CASSLALLASSGETQYF

v_call: TRBV5-4
j_call: TRBJ2-1
d_call: .
cdr3_length: 16
cdr3_aa: CASSRTRQSPYNEQFF

v_call: TRBV18
j_call: TRBJ1-2
d_call: .
cdr3_length: 15
cdr3_aa: CASHHGGSLNYGYTF

v_call: TRBV6-5
j_call: TRBJ2-5
d_call: .
cdr3_length: 14
cdr3_aa: CASSYSGGFETQYF

v_call: TRBV2
j_call: TRBJ2-3
d_call: .
cdr3_length: 14
cdr3_aa: CASREGARADTQYF

v_call: TRBV10-3
j_call: TRBJ2-7
d_call: TRBD1
cdr3_length: 16
cdr3_aa: CAISHGQGQGAYEQYF

v_call: TRBV29-1
j_call: TRBJ2-3
d_call: .
cdr3_length: 13
cdr3_aa: CSAVPTGLNTQYF

v_call: TRBV18
j_call: TRBJ1-5
d_call: .
cdr3_length: 17
cdr3_aa: CASSPPDGLWCNQPQHF

v_call: TRBV18
j_call: TRBJ1-4
d_call: .
cdr3_length: 15
cdr3_aa: CASSRIQGVDEKLFF

v_call: TRBV5-5
j_call: TRBJ2-6
d_call: .
cdr3_length: 17
cdr3_aa: CASVRTAPKSGANVLTF

v_call: TRBV19
j_call: TRBJ2-2
d_call: .
cdr3_length: 18
cdr3_aa: CASTPDPITGQNTGELFF

v_call: TRBV18
j_call: TRBJ2-1
d_call: .
cdr3_length: 15
cdr3_aa: CASSPLGMTYNEQFF

v_call: TRBV4-1
j_call: TRBJ2-1
d_call: TRBD2
cdr3_length: 15
cdr3_aa: CASSPRLAAYNEQFF

v_call: TRBV25-1
j_call: TRBJ1-1
d_call: .
cdr3_length: 14
cdr3_aa: CASSENRRNTEAFF

v_call: TRBV4-1
j_call: TRBJ1-4
d_call: TRBD1
cdr3_length: 16
cdr3_aa: CASSQYDRGINEKLFF

v_call: TRBV28
j_call: TRBJ2-7
d_call: TRBD1
cdr3_length: 15
cdr3_aa: CASSLGRQGWGEQYF

v_call: TRBV19
j_call: TRBJ2-5
d_call: TRBD1
cdr3_length: 14
cdr3_aa: CASSQGQGKETQYF

v_call: TRBV5-1
j_call: TRBJ1-1
d_call: TRBD1
cdr3_length: 15
cdr3_aa: CASSWGTGTNTEAFF

v_call: TRBV28
j_call: TRBJ2-1
d_call: .
cdr3_length: 11
cdr3_aa: CASRQYNEQFF

v_call: TRBV7-3
j_call: TRBJ2-3
d_call: .
cdr3_length: 14
cdr3_aa: CASSYLTTADTQYF

v_call: TRBV29-1
j_call: TRBJ1-2
d_call: .
cdr3_length: 11
cdr3_aa: CSGRQMDGYTF

v_call: TRBV9
j_call: TRBJ1-3
d_call: .
cdr3_length: 14
cdr3_aa: CASSVAMSGNTIYF

v_call: TRBV7-3
j_call: TRBJ2-6
d_call: .
cdr3_length: 18
cdr3_aa: CASSLTPVRGSGANVLTF

v_call: TRBV5-1
j_call: TRBJ2-1
d_call: TRBD2
cdr3_length: 16
cdr3_aa: CASSLLASGDYNEQFF

v_call: TRBV28
j_call: TRBJ2-6
d_call: .
cdr3_length: 14
cdr3_aa: CASSSPAGANVLTF

v_call: TRBV6-1
j_call: TRBJ1-2
d_call: TRBD1
cdr3_length: 13
cdr3_aa: CASSAAQGSGYTF

v_call: TRBV6-5
j_call: TRBJ1-5
d_call: TRBD1
cdr3_length: 15
cdr3_aa: CATDPGTGYNQPQHF

v_call: TRBV29-1
j_call: TRBJ2-3
d_call: TRBD2
cdr3_length: 16
cdr3_aa: CSVEVGSGGPTDTQYF

v_call: TRBV30
j_call: TRBJ2-2
d_call: TRBD2
cdr3_length: 15
cdr3_aa: CAWSGSSGNTGELFF

v_call: TRBV7-9
j_call: TRBJ2-3
d_call: .
cdr3_length: 12
cdr3_aa: CASSLTADTQYF

v_call: TRBV5-1
j_call: TRBJ2-3
d_call: .
cdr3_length: 15
cdr3_aa: CASSGRTDSTDTQYF

v_call: TRBV11-3
j_call: TRBJ2-1
d_call: .
cdr3_length: 13
cdr3_aa: CASSLGEVGEQFF

v_call: TRBV29-1
j_call: TRBJ1-1
d_call: .
cdr3_length: 13
cdr3_aa: CSVGGSSNTEAFF

v_call: TRBV9
j_call: TRBJ2-3
d_call: .
cdr3_length: 14
cdr3_aa: CASSAEGYTDTQYF

v_call: TRBV4-1
j_call: TRBJ2-7
d_call: TRBD1
cdr3_length: 14
cdr3_aa: CASSLTTGGYEQYF

v_call: TRBV10-2
j_call: TRBJ1-1
d_call: TRBD1
cdr3_length: 12
cdr3_aa: CASSDGTDEAFF

v_call: TRBV15
j_call: TRBJ1-4
d_call: .
cdr3_length: 14
cdr3_aa: CATSRVTVGRKLFF

v_call: TRBV14
j_call: TRBJ2-5
d_call: TRBD2
cdr3_length: 14
cdr3_aa: CASSQQTSAETQYF

v_call: TRBV18
j_call: TRBJ1-1
d_call: .
cdr3_length: 13
cdr3_aa: CASSPSDTREAFF

v_call: TRBV30
j_call: TRBJ1-4
d_call: .
cdr3_length: 12
cdr3_aa: CAWSTVSEKLFF

v_call: TRBV10-1
j_call: TRBJ2-1
d_call: .
cdr3_length: 15
cdr3_aa: CASSESGGGAISQFF

v_call: TRBV6-1
j_call: TRBJ2-3
d_call: TRBD1
cdr3_length: 15
cdr3_aa: CASSSGTGVQDTQYF

v_call: TRBV7-8
j_call: TRBJ1-2
d_call: .
cdr3_length: 13
cdr3_aa: CASSSVLSDGYTF

v_call: TRBV30
j_call: TRBJ2-7
d_call: .
cdr3_length: 11
cdr3_aa: CAWGGGHEQYF

v_call: TRBV7-3
j_call: TRBJ1-1
d_call: TRBD1
cdr3_length: 17
cdr3_aa: CASSLIPGSTGVGRAFF

v_call: TRBV30
j_call: TRBJ1-1
d_call: .
cdr3_length: 14
cdr3_aa: CAWMFVHVNTEAFF

v_call: TRBV4-2
j_call: TRBJ2-3
d_call: .
cdr3_length: 16
cdr3_aa: CASSQGGGDSTDTQYF

v_call: TRBV9
j_call: TRBJ2-1
d_call: .
cdr3_length: 15
cdr3_aa: CASSVGQVVGNEQFF